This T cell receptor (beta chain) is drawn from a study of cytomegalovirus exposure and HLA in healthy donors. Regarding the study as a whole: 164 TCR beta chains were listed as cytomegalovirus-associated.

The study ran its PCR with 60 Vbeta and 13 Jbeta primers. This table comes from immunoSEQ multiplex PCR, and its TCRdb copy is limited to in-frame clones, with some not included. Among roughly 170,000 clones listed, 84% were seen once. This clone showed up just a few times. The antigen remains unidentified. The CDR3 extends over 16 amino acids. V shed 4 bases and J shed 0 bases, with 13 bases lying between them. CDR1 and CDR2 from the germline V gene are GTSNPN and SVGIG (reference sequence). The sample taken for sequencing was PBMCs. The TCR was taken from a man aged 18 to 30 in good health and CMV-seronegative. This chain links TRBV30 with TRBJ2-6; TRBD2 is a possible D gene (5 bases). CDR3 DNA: TGTGCCTGGACTAGCACCTTCTCCTCTGGGGCCAACGTCCTGACTTTC. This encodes CAWTSTFSSGANVLTF.